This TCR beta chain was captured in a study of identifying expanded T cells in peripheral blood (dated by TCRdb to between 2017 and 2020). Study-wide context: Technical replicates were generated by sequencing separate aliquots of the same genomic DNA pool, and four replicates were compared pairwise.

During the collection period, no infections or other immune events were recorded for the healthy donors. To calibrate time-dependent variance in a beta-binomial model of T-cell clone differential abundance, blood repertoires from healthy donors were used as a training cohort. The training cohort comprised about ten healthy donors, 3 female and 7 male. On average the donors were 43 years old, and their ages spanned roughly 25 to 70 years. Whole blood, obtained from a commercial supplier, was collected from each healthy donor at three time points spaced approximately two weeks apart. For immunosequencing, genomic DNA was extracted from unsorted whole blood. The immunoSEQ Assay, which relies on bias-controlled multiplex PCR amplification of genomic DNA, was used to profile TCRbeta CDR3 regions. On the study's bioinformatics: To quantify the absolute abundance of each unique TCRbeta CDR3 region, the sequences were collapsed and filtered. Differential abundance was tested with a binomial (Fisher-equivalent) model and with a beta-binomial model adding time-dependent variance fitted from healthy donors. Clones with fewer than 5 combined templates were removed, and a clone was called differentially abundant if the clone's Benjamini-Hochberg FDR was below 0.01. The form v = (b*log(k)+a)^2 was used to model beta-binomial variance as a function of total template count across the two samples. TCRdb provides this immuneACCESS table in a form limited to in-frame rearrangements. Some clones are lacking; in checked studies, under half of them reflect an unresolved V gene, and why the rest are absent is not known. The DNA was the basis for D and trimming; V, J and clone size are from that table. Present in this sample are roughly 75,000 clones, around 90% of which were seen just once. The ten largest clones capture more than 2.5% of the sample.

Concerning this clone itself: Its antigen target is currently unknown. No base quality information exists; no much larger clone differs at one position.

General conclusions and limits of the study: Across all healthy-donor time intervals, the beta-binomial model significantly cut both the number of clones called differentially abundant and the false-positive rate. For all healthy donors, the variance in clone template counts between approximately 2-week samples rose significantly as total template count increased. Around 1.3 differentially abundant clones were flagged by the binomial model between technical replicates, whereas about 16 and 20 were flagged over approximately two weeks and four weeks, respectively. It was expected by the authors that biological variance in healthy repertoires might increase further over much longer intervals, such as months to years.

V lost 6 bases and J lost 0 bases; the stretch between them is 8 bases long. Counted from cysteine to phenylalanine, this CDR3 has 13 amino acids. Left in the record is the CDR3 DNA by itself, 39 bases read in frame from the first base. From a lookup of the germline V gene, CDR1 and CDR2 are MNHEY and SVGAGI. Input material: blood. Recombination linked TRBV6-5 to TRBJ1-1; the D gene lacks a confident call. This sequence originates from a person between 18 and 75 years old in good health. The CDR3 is CASSKTVNTEAFF. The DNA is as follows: TGTGCCAGCAGCAAGACTGTGAACACTGAAGCTTTCTTT.